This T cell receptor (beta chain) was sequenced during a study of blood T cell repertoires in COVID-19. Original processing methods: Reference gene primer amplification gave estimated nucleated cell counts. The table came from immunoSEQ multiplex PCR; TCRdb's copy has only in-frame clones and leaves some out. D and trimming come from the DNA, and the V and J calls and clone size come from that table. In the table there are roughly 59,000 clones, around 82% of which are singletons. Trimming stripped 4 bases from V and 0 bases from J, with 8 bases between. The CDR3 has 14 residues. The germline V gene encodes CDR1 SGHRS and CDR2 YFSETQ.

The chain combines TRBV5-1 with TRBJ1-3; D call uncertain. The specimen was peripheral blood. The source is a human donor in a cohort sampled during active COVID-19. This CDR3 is CASSDSSSGNTIYF. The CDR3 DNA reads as TGCGCCAGCAGCGACTCCAGCTCTGGAAACACCATATATTTT.